This is a list of T cell receptor beta chains from one sample in a study of blood T cell repertoires in COVID-19. Data came from immunoSEQ multiplex PCR; TCRdb stores just in-frame clones and leaves some out. The profile covers under 250,000 clones, with 88% appearing a single time and 3.1% taken by the ten largest. Sequenced material: PBMCs or T cells enriched from blood (not recorded which). All receptors derive from a woman aged 40 to 50 who had been exposed to COVID-19. Each CDR3 is given with its conserved first and last residue. A D gene is named only where the DNA matches it firmly. For some rows the clone size is stated as once, few or many, or as a class when expanded; others skip it.

j_gene: TRBJ1-6; abundance: .; v_gene: TRBV27; d_gene: .; CDR3aa: CASSAPYNSPLHF; CDR3nt: TGTGCCAGCAGTGCGCCCTATAATTCACCCCTCCACTTT
j_gene: TRBJ1-5; abundance: .; v_gene: TRBV28; d_gene: .; CDR3aa: CASSPQQGRTQPQHF; CDR3nt: TGTGCCAGCAGTCCCCAACAGGGCAGGACTCAGCCCCAGCATTTT
j_gene: TRBJ2-5; abundance: .; v_gene: TRBV7-9; d_gene: TRBD2; CDR3aa: CASSFPSGGGETQYF; CDR3nt: TGTGCCAGCAGCTTTCCCTCGGGAGGGGGAGAGACCCAGTACTTC
j_gene: TRBJ2-1; abundance: .; v_gene: TRBV5-4; d_gene: .; CDR3aa: CASSLDYRPNNEQFF; CDR3nt: TGTGCCAGCAGCTTGGACTACCGGCCTAACAATGAGCAGTTCTTC
j_gene: TRBJ1-5; abundance: .; v_gene: TRBV24-1; d_gene: .; CDR3aa: CATSDPDRYQPQHF; CDR3nt: TGTGCCACCAGTGACCCCGACAGATATCAGCCCCAGCATTTT
j_gene: TRBJ1-2; abundance: .; v_gene: TRBV10-3; d_gene: .; CDR3aa: CAISEAPGYTF; CDR3nt: TGTGCCATCAGCGAAGCCCCCGGCTACACCTTC
j_gene: TRBJ2-3; abundance: .; v_gene: TRBV4-3; d_gene: TRBD2; CDR3aa: CASSQDPPSGSTDTQYF; CDR3nt: TGCGCCAGCAGCCAAGATCCCCCTAGCGGTAGCACAGATACGCAGTATTTT
j_gene: TRBJ1-2; abundance: once; v_gene: TRBV11-3; d_gene: .; CDR3aa: CASSHSNGVYGYTF; CDR3nt: TGTGCCAGCAGTCATAGTAACGGTGTATATGGCTACACCTTC
j_gene: TRBJ1-4; abundance: .; v_gene: TRBV9; d_gene: .; CDR3aa: CASSVGAPNEKLFF; CDR3nt: TGTGCCAGCAGCGTAGGAGCCCCCAATGAAAAACTGTTTTTT
j_gene: TRBJ1-1; abundance: .; v_gene: TRBV3-1/TRBV3-2; d_gene: TRBD1; CDR3aa: CASSQGGTGGPQGNTEAFF; CDR3nt: TGTGCCAGCAGCCAAGGGGGGACAGGGGGCCCTCAGGGGAACACTGAAGCTTTCTTT